These 29 T cell receptor beta chains originate from one sample sequenced in a study of T-cell reconstitution after alpha-beta-depleted transplantation in children (dated by TCRdb to the mid-2010s). This specimen's treatment or condition label, interpreted: allogeneic hematopoietic cell transplantation with graft depleted of TCRalphabeta T cells and CD19 B cells. The library relied on PCR. The instrument given in TCRdb is Illumina HiSeq 2500. TCR library preparation used molecular barcoding, with unique molecular identifiers applied to normalize quantification of the TCRbeta repertoire. Through fastp at Q25 and MiXCR, TCRdb rebuilt clones from the public reads, retaining in-frame beta chains. Records with the same CDR3 protein are collapsed into one entry carrying the most frequent genes and DNA. For this sample the table gives approximately 50,000 distinct CDR3 sequences, of which under 60% were detected only once. The ten most abundant clones make up 35% to 40% of the sample.

The sequencing here drew on peripheral blood, taken before TCRalphabeta/CD19-depleted stem cell transplant. The receptors derive from a boy in the first two years of life with SCID, due to receive a stem cell transplant.

Ten or more counts support this clonotype. The V and J genes are TRBV7-2 and TRBJ2-3; D might be TRBD2 (5 bases). The V end lost 0 bases, the J end lost 4 bases, and 14 bases lay between the germline ends. The CDR3 length is 16 residues. CDR1 and CDR2 (germline): SGHTA, FQGNSA. CDR3 in DNA: TGTGCCAGCAGCTTAGCGGCGGGTTTCGGGTCAGATACGCAGTATTTT. Translating gives CASSLAAGFGSDTQYF.

This clonotype occurred a few times. The chain couples TRBV12-3 or TRBV12-4 to TRBJ2-5; 8 nucleotides match TRBD2. This CDR3 comprises 15 residues. V shed 4 bases, J shed 5 bases, and the junction held 9 bases outside the gene matches. The CDR3 region has the DNA TGTGCCAGCAGTTGGTCGGGGGGGGGTCTGGAGACCCAGTACTTC. Amino acids: CASSWSGGGLETQYF.

The genes are TRBV20-1 and TRBJ2-7; D unclear. The CDR3 contains 14 residues. Germline values: CDR1 DFQATT, CDR2 SNEGSKA (reference sequence). V lost 3 bases and J lost 2, with 14 bases in between. CDR3 sequence reads: CSASKDSATYEQYF. The CDR3 region has the DNA TGCAGTGCTAGTAAAGACTCGGCAACCTACGAGCAGTACTTC.

The rearrangement links TRBV10-3 to TRBJ2-6; D is unclear. The V end lost 0 bases, the J end lost 0 bases, and 6 bases lay between the germline ends. Germline V gene data show CDR1 as ENHRY and CDR2 as SYGVKD. The CDR3 length is 16 residues. The CDR3 nucleotides read TGTGCCATCAGTGAGTCCAGCATCTCTGGGGCCAACGTCCTGACTTTC. Its translation: CAISESSISGANVLTF.

This clonotype was seen more than once but under ten times. The chain recombines TRBV7-2 with TRBJ2-6; D is perhaps TRBD2 (5 bases). The V and J ends lost 5 bases and 0 bases respectively, with 14 bases between them. CDR3 length: 17 residues. Germline CDR1 is SGHTA and CDR2 is FQGNSA. The CDR3 here is CASSLRGEYSGANVLTF. DNA for the CDR3: TGTGCCAGCAGCCTTCGGGGAGAATACTCTGGGGCCAACGTCCTGACTTTC.

The rearrangement links TRBV4-3 to TRBJ1-6, with 8 bases identical to TRBD1. This CDR3 comprises 17 residues. CDR1 is LGHNA, CDR2 YSLEER, per germline. The junction had 7 bases not matched to a gene; V was cut back by 0 bases and J by 6 bases. CDR3 bases: TGCGCCAGCAGCCAAGAAGAAGCAGGGGGCATTAATTCACCCCTCCACTTT. Translating it yields CASSQEEAGGINSPLHF.

The chain is built from TRBV9 and TRBJ2-5; no definite D call. V lost 4 bases and J lost 6, with 13 bases in between. The CDR3 has 13 amino acids. Germline CDR1 is SGDLS and CDR2 is YYNGEE. The CDR3 nucleotides read TGTGCCAGCAGCCCCGCCCGTTATCAGACCCAGTACTTC. It codes for CASSPARYQTQYF.

Of note for this clonotype: The germline gene is not matched at one end of the junction; a read error may be the cause. The chain combines TRBV7-8 with TRBJ2-5, with no clear D. Germline-derived CDR1 and CDR2 are SGHVS and FQNEAQ. The CDR3 loop spans 13 amino acids. The chain's CDR3 is CTSSSALSETQYF. The CDR3 bases are TGTACCAGCAGCTCCGCCTTGTCGGAGACCCAGTACTTC.

This clonotype is medium-sized (0.01 to 0.1%). The chain uses TRBV20-1 and TRBJ1-1; D uncertain. The germline V gene encodes CDR1 DFQATT and CDR2 SNEGSKA (reference sequence). Trimming shortened V by 0 bases and J by 4 bases, and 24 bases separated the two germline ends. The CDR3 extends over 18 amino acids. CDR3 protein: CSARDLGWAPRMGTEAFF. CDR3 DNA: TGCAGTGCTAGAGATCTTGGTTGGGCACCTAGAATGGGCACTGAAGCTTTCTTT.

This clonotype was seen more than once but under ten times. The chain joins TRBV4-2 to TRBJ2-3; 12 bases are a match to TRBD2. CDR1 is LGHNA, CDR2 YNFKEQ, per germline. Trimming cost V 4 bases and J 2 bases; bases outside gene matches: 4. The CDR3 has 16 residues. Here the CDR3 DNA reads TGTGCCAGCAGCCTTGGACTAGCGGGGCCCACAGATACGCAGTATTTT. Amino acids: CASSLGLAGPTDTQYF.

The genes are TRBV6-2 or TRBV6-3 and TRBJ1-5; D possibly corresponds to TRBD1 (6 bases). Germline CDR1 MNHEY, CDR2 SVGEGT. Trimming shortened V by 4 bases and J by 7 bases, and 11 bases separated the two germline ends. The CDR3 totals 13 residues. The CDR3 nucleotides are TGTGCCAGCAGTTCGACAGGACGCCAGCCCCAGCATTTT. It encodes CASSSTGRQPQHF.

This clonotype was seen a single time. V usage is TRBV3-1 and J usage is TRBJ2-2, with 7 positions matching TRBD1. Per the germline V gene, CDR1 is LGHDT and CDR2 is YNNKEL (reference sequence). J lost 1 base, V lost 4 bases, and 6 bases had no gene match. The CDR3 extends over 16 amino acids. The CDR3 spells CASSPRTGLNTGELFF. Written as DNA, the CDR3 is TGTGCCAGCAGCCCACGGACAGGATTGAACACCGGGGAGCTGTTTTTT.

The chain employs TRBV12-3 or TRBV12-4 and TRBJ2-3; TRBD2 agrees at 7 bases. V lost 6 bases, J lost 1 base, and 1 base stayed unmatched. This CDR3 is built from 13 residues. CDR3 sequence: CASSGLGTDTQYF. The CDR3 coding sequence is TGTGCCAGCAGCGGACTAGGCACAGATACGCAGTATTTT.

The chain uses TRBV5-4 and TRBJ1-2; 7 bases map to TRBD1. Germline lookup yields CDR1 SGHNT and CDR2 YYREEE (reference sequence). Losses at the gene ends were 1 base for V and 3 bases for J; bases not matched to a gene: 21. CDR3 length: 20 amino acids. CDR3 DNA sequence: TGTGCCAGCAGCTTGTATGTTGACAGGGTCTTACGGTTTAAGGACTATGGCTACACCTTC. It encodes CASSLYVDRVLRFKDYGYTF.

This chain uses TRBV12-3 or TRBV12-4 with TRBJ1-2; maybe TRBD1 (5 bases). The V and J ends lost 2 bases and 4 bases respectively, with 11 bases between them. This CDR3 comprises 14 residues. The CDR3, as DNA: TGTGCCAGCAGTTTAACAGGTGTCAGCTATGGCTACACCTTC. Its protein product is CASSLTGVSYGYTF.

This clonotype is a singleton in its sample. The chain combines TRBV6-1 with TRBJ1-2; TRBD1 aligns across 7 bases. The CDR3 spans 15 residues. V lost 5 bases, J lost 0 bases, and 6 bases stayed unmatched. Per germline, CDR1 MNHNS and CDR2 SASEGT. The CDR3 protein is CASSRDRDSNYGYTF. The CDR3 DNA sequence: TGTGCCAGCAGTCGGGACAGAGACTCTAACTATGGCTACACCTTC.

The chain couples TRBV20-1 to TRBJ1-2, with TRBD1 matching 11 bases. The V and J ends lost 5 bases and 3 bases, in that order; junction bases with no gene match: 2. Germline V gene sequence: CDR1 DFQATT, CDR2 SNEGSKA (reference sequence). The CDR3 runs to 13 residues. The CDR3 protein is CSAGDRGDYGYTF. CDR3 DNA sequence: TGCAGTGCTGGGGACAGGGGGGACTATGGCTACACCTTC.

The chain links TRBV11-2 to TRBJ2-1, with D hard to call. This CDR3 is built from 14 residues. V shed 0 bases and J shed 6 bases, with 9 bases lying between them. Germline lookup yields CDR1 SGHAT and CDR2 FQNNGV. The DNA for the CDR3 is TGTGCCAGCAGCTTAGATCGTAAGATCAATGAGCAGTTCTTC. It codes for CASSLDRKINEQFF.

The sample holds a few counts of this clonotype. The rearrangement uses TRBV7-7 and TRBJ2-2, with D perhaps TRBD1 (6 bases). This CDR3 contains 16 residues. V lost 1 base to trimming and J lost 2 bases, with 11 bases between them. Per the germline V gene, CDR1 is SSHAT and CDR2 is FNYEAQ (reference sequence). CDR3 loop: CASSLGNRVNTGELFF. CDR3 sequence (DNA): TGTGCCAGCAGCTTAGGGAACAGGGTAAACACCGGGGAGCTGTTTTTT.

The sample holds one count of this clonotype. J is TRBJ1-5 and V is TRBV12-3 or TRBV12-4; 8 bases map to TRBD1. The CDR3 covers 14 residues. V was pared by 4 bases and J by 1 base, with 0 bases of the junction left unmatched. The CDR3 protein is CASSYRGSNQPQHF. In DNA, the CDR3 is TGTGCCAGCAGTTACAGGGGGAGCAATCAGCCCCAGCATTTT.

The chain uses TRBV6-2 or TRBV6-3 and TRBJ1-2; D may be TRBD1 (5 bases). Germline V gene data show CDR1 as MNHEY and CDR2 as SVGEGT. The CDR3 is 13 residues long. Trimming stripped 6 bases from V and 1 base from J, with 9 bases between. CDR3 bases: TGTGCCAGCAGCAGTGACAGTAACTATGGCTACACCTTC. Amino acid sequence: CASSSDSNYGYTF.

The genes are TRBV7-3 and TRBJ2-7; 8 bases match TRBD1. CDR1 is SGHTA, CDR2 FQGTGA, per germline. CDR3 length: 14 residues. The J segment lost 2 bases and the V segment lost 5 bases, leaving 5 bases of the junction unmatched. The CDR3 region is CASSVSGGAYEQYF. CDR3 bases: TGTGCCAGCAGCGTCTCAGGGGGCGCCTACGAGCAGTACTTC.

V is TRBV7-2 and J is TRBJ2-1, with D tentatively TRBD2 (6 bases). V lost 0 bases to trimming and J lost 0 bases, with 21 bases between them. The CDR3 spans 20 residues. CDR1 is SGHTA and CDR2 is FQGNSA in the germline V gene. The CDR3 sequence is CASSLAWGVISVSSYNEQFF. The CDR3 DNA is TGTGCCAGCAGCTTAGCGTGGGGGGTTATTAGCGTGAGCTCCTACAATGAGCAGTTCTTC. Full variable domain (remainder filled in from reference TRBV7-2 and TRBJ2-1): GAGVSQSPSNKVTEKGKDVELRCDPISGHTALYWYRQSLGQGLEFLIYFQGNSAPDKSGLPSDRFSAERTGGSVSTLTIQRTQQEDSAVYLCASSLAWGVISVSSYNEQFFGPGTRLTVL.

The gene calls are TRBV6-5 and TRBJ1-5, with D possibly matching TRBD1 (5 bases). Germline V gene data show CDR1 as MNHEY and CDR2 as SVGAGI. V lost 2 bases and J 1 base, leaving 6 bases between the germline ends. This CDR3 spans 14 amino acids. CDR3 residues: CASSYGASNQPQHF. CDR3 sequence (DNA): TGTGCCAGCAGTTACGGGGCCAGCAATCAGCCCCAGCATTTT.

V is TRBV19 and J is TRBJ1-1, with 8 bases lining up with TRBD1. V was pared by 7 bases and J by 4 bases, with 8 bases of the junction left unmatched. This CDR3 region has 14 residues. Germline CDR1 and CDR2: LNHDA and SQIVND (reference sequence). The CDR3 DNA sequence: TGTGCCAGTACCCCCGGGACAGGAGCCACTGAAGCTTTCTTT. This codes for CASTPGTGATEAFF.

This clonotype has a handful of counts. The J gene is TRBJ1-4, the V gene TRBV6-1; D is possibly TRBD1 (5 bases). This CDR3 is built from 15 residues. Per germline, CDR1 MNHNS and CDR2 SASEGT. V lost 8 bases and J 8 bases, leaving 21 bases between the germline ends. The CDR3, as DNA: TGTGCCAGCGGCTCTACCCTCACAGGCACCGAAAAACTGTTTTTT. Protein product: CASGSTLTGTEKLFF.

There are a few counts of this clonotype. J is TRBJ1-5 and V is TRBV6-2 or TRBV6-3; possibly TRBD1 for D (6 bases). Germline CDR1 and CDR2: MNHEY and SVGEGT. Trimming took off 6 bases at V and 6 bases at J, with 18 bases between the two ends. The CDR3 length is 15 residues. This chain's CDR3 is CASSHRGAYGQPQHF. The CDR3 region has the DNA TGTGCCAGCAGCCACCGGGGGGCGTATGGTCAGCCCCAGCATTTT.

This clonotype has only one observation. The rearrangement joins TRBV10-3 to TRBJ2-1, with 7 bases fitting TRBD2. CDR1 is ENHRY, CDR2 SYGVKD, per germline. V lost 10 bases and J lost 7; bases outside the gene matches: 4. The CDR3 extends over 11 amino acids. Written as DNA, the CDR3 is TGTGCCAGCGGGGAGGGGAATGAGCAGTTCTTC. Residues: CASGEGNEQFF.

This clonotype turned up a few times. The chain employs TRBV6-1 and TRBJ2-2, with 7 nucleotides matching TRBD1. CDR1 is MNHNS and CDR2 is SASEGT in the germline V gene. J lost 1 base, V lost 2 bases, and 10 bases had no gene match. The CDR3 length is 18 residues. The CDR3 bases are TGTGCCAGCAGTGAACTCCCCGGGACAGAGGGGAACACCGGGGAGCTGTTTTTT. It codes for CASSELPGTEGNTGELFF.